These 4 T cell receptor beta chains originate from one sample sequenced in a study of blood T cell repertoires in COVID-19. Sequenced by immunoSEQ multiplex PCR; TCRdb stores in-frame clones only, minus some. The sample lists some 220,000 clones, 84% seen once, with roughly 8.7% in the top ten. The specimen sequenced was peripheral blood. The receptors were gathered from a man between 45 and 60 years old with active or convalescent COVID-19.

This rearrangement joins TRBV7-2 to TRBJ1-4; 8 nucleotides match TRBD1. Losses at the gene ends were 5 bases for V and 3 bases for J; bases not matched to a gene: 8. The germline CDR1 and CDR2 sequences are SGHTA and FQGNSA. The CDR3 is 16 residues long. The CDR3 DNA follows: TGTGCCAGCAGCCCCGCGCCGGGACAGGCTAATGAAAAACTGTTTTTT. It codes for CASSPAPGQANEKLFF.

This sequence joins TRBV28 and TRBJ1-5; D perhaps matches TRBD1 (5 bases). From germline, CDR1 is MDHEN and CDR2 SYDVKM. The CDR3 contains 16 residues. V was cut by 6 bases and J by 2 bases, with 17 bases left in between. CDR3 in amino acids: CASRPSSGARNQPQHF. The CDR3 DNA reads TGTGCCAGCAGGCCATCAAGCGGGGCGCGCAATCAGCCCCAGCATTTT.

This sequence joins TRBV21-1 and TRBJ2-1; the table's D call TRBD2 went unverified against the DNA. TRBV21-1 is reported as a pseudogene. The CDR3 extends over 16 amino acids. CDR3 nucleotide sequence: TGTGCCAGCAGCAAAGGGGCACTAGCGGACCGAAATGAGCAGTTCTTC. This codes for CASSKGALADRNEQFF.

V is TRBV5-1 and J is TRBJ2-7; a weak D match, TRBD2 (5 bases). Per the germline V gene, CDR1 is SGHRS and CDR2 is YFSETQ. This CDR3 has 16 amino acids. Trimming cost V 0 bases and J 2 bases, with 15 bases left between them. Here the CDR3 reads CASSLGGSPSAYEQYF. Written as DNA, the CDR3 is TGCGCCAGCAGCTTGGGTGGGAGCCCCAGCGCCTACGAGCAGTACTTC. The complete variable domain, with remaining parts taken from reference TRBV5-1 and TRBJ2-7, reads KAGVTQTPRYLIKTRGQQVTLSCSPISGHRSVSWYQQTPGQGLQFLFEYFSETQRNKGNFPGRFSGRQFSNSRSEMNVSTLELGDSALYLCASSLGGSPSAYEQYFGPGTRLTVT.